This T cell receptor beta chain was identified in a study of T cells expressing NK-cell markers. The CDR3 totals 12 residues. Germline V lookup: CDR1 SGHVS, CDR2 FQNEAQ. TCRdb reprocessed the 5' RACE reads and reports one entry per CDR3 protein, with no DNA. The sample's table shows 300,000 to 500,000 distinct CDR3 sequences. Material: blood T cells: a sorted CD56 or NKG2C T cell subset, CD4+ or CD8+ T cells, or bulk PBMC T cells (not recorded which). This chain joins TRBV7-8 and TRBJ1-5; absent DNA, TCRdb's TRBD1 call cannot be checked. This TCR derives from a woman in her fifties or sixties in good health. CDR3 loop: CASGTGEQPQHF. Supplemented by reference TRBV7-8 and TRBJ1-5, the full variable domain reads GAGVSQSPRYKVAKRGQDVALRCDPISGHVSLFWYQQALGQGPEFLTYFQNEAQLDKSGLPSDRFFAERPEGSVSTLKIQRTQQEDSAVYLCASGTGEQPQHFGDGTRLSIL.